The entry that follows covers one TCR beta chain sequence. This sample is drawn from a study of shared clonotypes between healthy human individuals. The CDR3 is 19 residues long. The assay was immunoSEQ multiplex PCR, and TCRdb's table has in-frame clones only and misses some. This sample yields approximately 710,000 clones, of which 90% are seen a single time; more than 30% belongs to the top ten. J is TRBJ2-1 and V is TRBV21-1; the table gives TRBD2 as D, unverified against the DNA. TRBV21-1 is an annotated pseudogene. The source material was memory CD8+ T cells from PBMCs. Subset here: CD45RO+ cells pooled with CCR7-negative TemRA cells. This TCR derives from a man aged 18 to 35 in good health. Some clones in this sample may be carry-over from other donors' samples. The CDR3 is CASSKVVVAGGGSHNEQFF. In nucleotides, the CDR3 is TGTGCCAGCAGCAAAGTGGTGGTAGCGGGAGGAGGGAGCCACAATGAGCAGTTCTTC.